A selection of T cell receptor beta chains follows, all from one sample in a study of T-cell reconstitution after alpha-beta-depleted transplantation in children. MiXCR, applied by TCRdb to the PCR reads, yields one record per CDR3 protein. The sample has about 870,000 distinct CDR3 sequences; around 15% are singletons. Specimen: PBMCs, mostly from graft donor cells, collected 360 days after TCRalphabeta/CD19-depleted stem cell transplant. The receptors stem from a male patient younger than 18 who had a stem cell transplant for acute lymphoblastic leukemia, so the T cells may come from the graft donor. CDR3s include the opening cysteine and the closing phenylalanine or tryptophan. The order of the fields is V gene, clone size, J gene, D gene, CDR3 DNA, CDR3 protein. A D gene is named only where the DNA matches it firmly. Not all rows give a size; the values are once, few, many and, for expanded clones, a class.

>TRBV3-1|NA|TRBJ2-5|NA
TGTGCCAGCAGCAAATTAGCGGCCAAAGAGACCCAGTACTTC
CASSKLAAKETQYF
>TRBV5-1|NA|TRBJ1-1|NA
TGCGCCAGCAGTGCCATAGGTGTGAACACTGAAGCTTTCTTT
CASSAIGVNTEAFF
>TRBV10-3|few|TRBJ2-7|NA
TGTGCCATCAGTGGCAGACAGGATCCGGGACGGGGGGCTCAGTACTTC
CAISGRQDPGRGAQYF
>TRBV3-1|few|TRBJ2-2|TRBD2
TGTGCCAGCAGCCAACTCGCGGGGGGGAAGACCGGGGAGCTGTTTTTT
CASSQLAGGKTGELFF
>TRBV3-1|NA|TRBJ1-4|NA
TGTGCCAGCCGCTGGGGGACAAACGGAGGAAAACTGTTTTTT
CASRWGTNGGKLFF
>TRBV5-1|few|TRBJ2-5|TRBD2
TGCGCCAGCAGCTCCCCGACTAGCTTCGAGACCCAGTACTTC
CASSSPTSFETQYF
>TRBV27|few|TRBJ2-5|NA
TGTGCCAGCAGTTCCCCTACTAGGGGTCCAGAGACCCAGTACTTC
CASSSPTRGPETQYF
>TRBV5-1|NA|TRBJ2-7|TRBD1
TGCGCCAGCAGTACCCCCGGGACAGGGGCCTCCTACGAGCAGTACTTC
CASSTPGTGASYEQYF
>TRBV29-1|NA|TRBJ2-1|NA
TGCAGCGTGGAGGGTAGGGGGTCAACCTACAATGAGCAGTTCTTC
CSVEGRGSTYNEQFF
>TRBV28|few|TRBJ1-1|NA
TGTGCCAGCAGTCCCCCGACAGCGGGAGCTTTCTTT
CASSPPTAGAFF
>TRBV4-1|NA|TRBJ1-5|NA
TGCGCCAGCAGCCAAGTACGGATAAAGCGAAGGGAATTTCAGCCCCAGCATTTT
CASSQVRIKRREFQPQHF
>TRBV6-5|NA|TRBJ2-7|NA
TGTGCCAGCAGTTGGGACTTCGGGGACTACGAGCAGTACTTC
CASSWDFGDYEQYF
>TRBV7-3|NA|TRBJ2-2|TRBD2
TGTGCCAGCAGCTTAGGCCCGGGACTAGCGGGCGCCAACACCGGGGAGCTGTTTTTT
CASSLGPGLAGANTGELFF
>TRBV3-1|NA|TRBJ2-3|NA
TGTGCCAGCAGCCTCCCGCTCGGGTTGGGGACAGATACGCAGTATTTT
CASSLPLGLGTDTQYF
>TRBV24-1|NA|TRBJ2-1|NA
TGTGCCACCAGCGGGGGACCTAGGAGGAATGAGCAGTTCTTC
CATSGGPRRNEQFF
>TRBV4-1|NA|TRBJ2-7|TRBD2
TGCGCCAGCAGCCAAGTAGGGACTAGCGACTACGAGCAGTACTTC
CASSQVGTSDYEQYF
>TRBV20-1|few|TRBJ2-1|TRBD2
TGCAGTGCCCCGGTCTGGGGGGAGGGATTTGGAGAGCAGTTCTTC
CSAPVWGEGFGEQFF
>TRBV12-3/TRBV12-4|NA|TRBJ2-7|TRBD1
TGTGCCAGCAGTTGGGGGCCGGGACAGGGGACCTACGAGCAGTACTTC
CASSWGPGQGTYEQYF
>TRBV12-3/TRBV12-4|few|TRBJ1-6|TRBD1
TGTGCCAGCAGTCAAAGACAGGGACTATCACCCCTCCACTTT
CASSQRQGLSPLHF
>TRBV20-1|many|TRBJ2-3|TRBD1
TGCAGTGCTAGTACCAGGGGGCGAGGAGATACGCAGTATTTT
CSASTRGRGDTQYF
>TRBV5-5|few|TRBJ2-1|NA
TGTGCCAGCAGCTTGGGGTCGTCTAGAAATGAGCAGTTCTTC
CASSLGSSRNEQFF
>TRBV18|NA|TRBJ2-3|TRBD2
TGTGCCAGCTCACGCGGGGGAGCAGATACGCAGTATTTT
CASSRGGADTQYF
>TRBV5-4|NA|TRBJ2-5|NA
TGTGCCAGCAGCTTAACCGCGAGGGACGGGGAGACCCAGTACTTC
CASSLTARDGETQYF
>TRBV7-6|few|TRBJ2-1|TRBD2
TGTGCCAGCAGCTTATATCTCTCCGGGACTAGCGGGAGAGGGGGGGAAGGTGAGCAGTTCTTC
CASSLYLSGTSGRGGEGEQFF
>TRBV27|NA|TRBJ1-2|NA
TGTGCCAGCAGTTTGGACGGGCAGGGACCCTATGGCTACACCTTC
CASSLDGQGPYGYTF
>TRBV24-1|few|TRBJ2-1|NA
TGTGCCACCAGTGAGAAATTCGGTGAGCAGTTCTTC
CATSEKFGEQFF